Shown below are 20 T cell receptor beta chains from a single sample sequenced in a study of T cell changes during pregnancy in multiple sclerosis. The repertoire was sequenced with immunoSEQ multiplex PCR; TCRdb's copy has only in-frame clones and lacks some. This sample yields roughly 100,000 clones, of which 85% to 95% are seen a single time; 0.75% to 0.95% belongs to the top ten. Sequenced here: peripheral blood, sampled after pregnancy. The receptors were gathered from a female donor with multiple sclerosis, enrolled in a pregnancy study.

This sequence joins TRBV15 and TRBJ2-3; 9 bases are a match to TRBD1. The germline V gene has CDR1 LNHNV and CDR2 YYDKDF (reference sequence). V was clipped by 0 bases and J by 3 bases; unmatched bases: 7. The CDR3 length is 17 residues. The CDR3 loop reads CATSREMRTGETDTQYF. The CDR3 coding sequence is TGTGCCACCAGCAGAGAAATGAGGACAGGGGAAACAGATACGCAGTATTTT.

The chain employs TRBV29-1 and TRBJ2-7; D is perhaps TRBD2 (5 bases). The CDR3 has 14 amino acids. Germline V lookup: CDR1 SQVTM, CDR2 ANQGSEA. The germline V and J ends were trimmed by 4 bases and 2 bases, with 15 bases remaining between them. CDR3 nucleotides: TGCAGCGTTGTGGCGGGCCTAAGCGCCTACGAGCAGTACTTC. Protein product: CSVVAGLSAYEQYF.

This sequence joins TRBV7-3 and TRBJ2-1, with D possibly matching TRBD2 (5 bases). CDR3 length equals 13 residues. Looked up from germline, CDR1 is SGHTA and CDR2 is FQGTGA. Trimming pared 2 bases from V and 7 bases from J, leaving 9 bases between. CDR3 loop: CASSLYAGNEQFF. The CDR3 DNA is TGTGCCAGCAGCTTATATGCGGGTAATGAGCAGTTCTTC. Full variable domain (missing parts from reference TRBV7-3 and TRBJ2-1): GAGVSQTPSNKVTEKGKYVELRCDPISGHTALYWYRQSLGQGPEFLIYFQGTGAADDSGLPNDRFFAVRPEGSVSTLKIQRTERGDSAVYLCASSLYAGNEQFFGPGTRLTVL.

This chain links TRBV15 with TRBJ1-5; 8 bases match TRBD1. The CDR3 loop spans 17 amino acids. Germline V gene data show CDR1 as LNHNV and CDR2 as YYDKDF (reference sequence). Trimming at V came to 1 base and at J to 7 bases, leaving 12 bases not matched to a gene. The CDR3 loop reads CATSRALGTGGDQPQHF. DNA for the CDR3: TGTGCCACCAGCAGAGCTTTAGGGACAGGAGGGGACCAGCCCCAGCATTTT. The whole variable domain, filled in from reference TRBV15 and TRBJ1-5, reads DAMVIQNPRYQVTQFGKPVTLSCSQTLNHNVMYWYQQKSSQAPKLLFHYYDKDFNNEADTPDNFQSRRPNTSFCFLDIRSPGLGDTAMYLCATSRALGTGGDQPQHFGDGTRLSIL.

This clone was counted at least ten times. CDR3 protein: CASSQARGYNEKLFF. In DNA form, the CDR3 reads TGCGCCAGCAGCCAAGCTCGGGGTTATAATGAAAAACTGTTTTTT. The chain links TRBV4-3 to TRBJ1-4, with no clear D. Germline CDR1 and CDR2: LGHNA and YSLEER. Trimming stripped 1 base from V and 4 bases from J, with 10 bases between. The CDR3 extends over 15 amino acids.

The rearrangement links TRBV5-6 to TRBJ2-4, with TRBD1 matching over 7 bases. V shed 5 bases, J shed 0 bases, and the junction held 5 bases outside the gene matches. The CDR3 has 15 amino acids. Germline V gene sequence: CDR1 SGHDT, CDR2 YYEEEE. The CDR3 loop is CASSSGQVAKNIQYF. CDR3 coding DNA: TGTGCCAGCAGTTCCGGACAGGTAGCCAAAAACATTCAGTACTTC.

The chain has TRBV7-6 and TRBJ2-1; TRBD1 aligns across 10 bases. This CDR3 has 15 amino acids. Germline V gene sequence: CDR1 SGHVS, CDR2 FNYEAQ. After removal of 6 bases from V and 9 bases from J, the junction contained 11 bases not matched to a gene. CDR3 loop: CASSWTGGWVGEQFF. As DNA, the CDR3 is TGTGCCAGCAGTTGGACAGGGGGGTGGGTAGGTGAGCAGTTCTTC.

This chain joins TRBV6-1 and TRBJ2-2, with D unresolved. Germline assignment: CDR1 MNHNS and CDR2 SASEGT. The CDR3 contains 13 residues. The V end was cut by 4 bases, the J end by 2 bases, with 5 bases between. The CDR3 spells CASSGVNTGELFF. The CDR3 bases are TGTGCCAGCAGTGGCGTAAACACCGGGGAGCTGTTTTTT.

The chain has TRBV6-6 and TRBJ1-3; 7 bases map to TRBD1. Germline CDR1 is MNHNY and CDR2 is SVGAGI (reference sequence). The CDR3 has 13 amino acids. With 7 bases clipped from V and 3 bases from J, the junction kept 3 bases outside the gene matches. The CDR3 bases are TGTGCCAGCAAGAGGACAGGTGGAAACACCATATATTTT. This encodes CASKRTGGNTIYF.

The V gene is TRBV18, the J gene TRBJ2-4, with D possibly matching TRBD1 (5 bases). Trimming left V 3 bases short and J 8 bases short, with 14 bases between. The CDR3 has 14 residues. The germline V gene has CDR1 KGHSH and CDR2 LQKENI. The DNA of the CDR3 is TGTGCCAGCTCACCCGACAGTGGTGGAGACATTCAGTACTTC. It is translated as CASSPDSGGDIQYF.

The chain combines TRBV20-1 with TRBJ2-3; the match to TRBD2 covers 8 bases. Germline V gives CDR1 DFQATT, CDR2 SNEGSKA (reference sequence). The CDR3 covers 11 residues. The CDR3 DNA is TGCAGCCAAGCGGGAGCAGATACGCAGTATTTT. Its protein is CSQAGADTQYF.

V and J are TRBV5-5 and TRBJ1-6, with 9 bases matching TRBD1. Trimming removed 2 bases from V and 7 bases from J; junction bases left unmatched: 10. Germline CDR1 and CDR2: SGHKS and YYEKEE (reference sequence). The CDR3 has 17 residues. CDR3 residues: CASSFSRQGEPNSPLHF. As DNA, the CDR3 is TGTGCCAGCAGCTTTTCTAGACAGGGGGAACCCAATTCACCCCTCCACTTT.

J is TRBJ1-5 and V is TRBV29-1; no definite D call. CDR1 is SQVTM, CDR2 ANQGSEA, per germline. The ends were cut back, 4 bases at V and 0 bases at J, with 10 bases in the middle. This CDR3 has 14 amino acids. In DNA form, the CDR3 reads TGCAGCGTTGTCGGGGAAGGTAGCAATCAGCCCCAGCATTTT. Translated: CSVVGEGSNQPQHF.

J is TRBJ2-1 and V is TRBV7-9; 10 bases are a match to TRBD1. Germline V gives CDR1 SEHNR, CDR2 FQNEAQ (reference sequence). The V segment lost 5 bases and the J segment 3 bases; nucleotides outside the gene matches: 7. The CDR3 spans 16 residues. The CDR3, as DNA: TGTGCCAGCAGCCAAGATAGGACAGGGGGCTACAATGAGCAGTTCTTC. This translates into CASSQDRTGGYNEQFF.

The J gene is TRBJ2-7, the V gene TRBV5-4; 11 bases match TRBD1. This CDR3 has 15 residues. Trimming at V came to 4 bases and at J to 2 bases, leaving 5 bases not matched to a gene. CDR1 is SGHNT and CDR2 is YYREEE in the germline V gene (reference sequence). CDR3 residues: CASSPGQGAAYEQYF. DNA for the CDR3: TGTGCCAGCAGCCCCGGACAGGGGGCAGCCTACGAGCAGTACTTC.

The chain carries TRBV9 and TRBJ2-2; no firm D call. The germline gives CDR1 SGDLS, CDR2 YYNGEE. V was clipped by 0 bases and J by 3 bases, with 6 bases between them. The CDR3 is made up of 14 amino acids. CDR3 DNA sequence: TGTGCCAGCAGCGTAGACTATCACACCGGGGAGCTGTTTTTT. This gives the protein CASSVDYHTGELFF.

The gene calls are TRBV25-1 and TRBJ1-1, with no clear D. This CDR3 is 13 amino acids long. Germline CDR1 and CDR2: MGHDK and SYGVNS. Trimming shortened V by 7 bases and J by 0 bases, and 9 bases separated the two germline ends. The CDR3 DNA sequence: TGTGCCAGCAACTATGGAGTGAACACTGAAGCTTTCTTT. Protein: CASNYGVNTEAFF.

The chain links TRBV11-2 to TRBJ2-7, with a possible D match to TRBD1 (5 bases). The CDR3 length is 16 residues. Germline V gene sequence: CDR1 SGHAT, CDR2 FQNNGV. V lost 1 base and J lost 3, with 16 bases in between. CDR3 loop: CASSLGLRQGNYEQYF. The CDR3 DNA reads TGTGCCAGCAGCTTAGGCTTGAGGCAGGGTAACTACGAGCAGTACTTC.

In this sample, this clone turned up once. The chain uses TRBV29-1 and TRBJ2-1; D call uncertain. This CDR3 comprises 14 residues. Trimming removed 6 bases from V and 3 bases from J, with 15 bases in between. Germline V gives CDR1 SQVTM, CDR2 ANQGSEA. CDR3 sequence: CSVSDSRIYNEQFF. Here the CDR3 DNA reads TGCAGCGTAAGTGACTCACGCATCTACAATGAGCAGTTCTTC.

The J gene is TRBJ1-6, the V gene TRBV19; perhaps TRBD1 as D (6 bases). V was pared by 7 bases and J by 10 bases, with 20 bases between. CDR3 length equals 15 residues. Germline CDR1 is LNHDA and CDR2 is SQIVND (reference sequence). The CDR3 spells CASNQGPGEGSPLHF. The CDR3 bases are TGTGCCAGTAATCAAGGGCCAGGGGAAGGGTCACCCCTCCACTTT. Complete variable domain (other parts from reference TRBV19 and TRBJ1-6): DGGITQSPKYLFRKEGQNVTLSCEQNLNHDAMYWYRQDPGQGLRLIYYSQIVNDFQKGDIAEGYSVSREKKESFPLTVTSAQKNPTAFYLCASNQGPGEGSPLHFGNGTRLTVT.